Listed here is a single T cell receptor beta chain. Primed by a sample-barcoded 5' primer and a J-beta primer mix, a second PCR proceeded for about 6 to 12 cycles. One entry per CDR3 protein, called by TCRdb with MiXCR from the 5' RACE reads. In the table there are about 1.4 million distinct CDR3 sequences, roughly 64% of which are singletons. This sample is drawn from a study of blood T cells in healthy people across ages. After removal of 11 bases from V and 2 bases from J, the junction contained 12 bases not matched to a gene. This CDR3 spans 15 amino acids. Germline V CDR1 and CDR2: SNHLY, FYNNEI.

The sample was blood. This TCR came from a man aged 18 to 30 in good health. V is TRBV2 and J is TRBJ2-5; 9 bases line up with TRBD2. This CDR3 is CARRPGAGGQETQYF. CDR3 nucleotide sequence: TGTGCCCGACGTCCTGGAGCGGGGGGTCAAGAGACCCAGTACTTC.